This T cell receptor (beta chain) was recorded in a study of blood T cell repertoires in COVID-19. On the study more broadly: Some COVID-19 samples were acute and others convalescent; all came from the United States, Italy and Spain. Sources were T cells, B-cell-depleted T cells, or PBMCs; the material itself was cDNA or gDNA.

In germline, CDR1 is SNHLY, CDR2 FYNNEI. This CDR3 comprises 16 residues. V gave up 8 bases and J gave up 3 bases; unmatched junction bases: 11. Per the authors' pipeline: The assay estimated nucleated cells by amplifying reference gene primers. Produced via immunoSEQ multiplex PCR; TCRdb's table is partial and in-frame only. V and J calls and clone size come straight from that table; D and trimming were deduced from the DNA. This table has over 120,000 clones, roughly 81% appearing once. V is TRBV2 and J is TRBJ2-1; 9 bases fit TRBD1. Sample: peripheral blood. This TCR derives from a human donor with acute or convalescent COVID-19. The donor label of this sample is uncertain. In DNA form, the CDR3 reads TGTGCCAGCGTCGTATCACGGGACAGGGACTACAATGAGCAGTTCTTC. Its protein product is CASVVSRDRDYNEQFF.